The clone carrying this T cell receptor beta chain was observed at least ten times. Its antigen is as yet unknown. These data originate in a study of CD8 T cells in ankylosing spondylitis. Notes on the study in general: Reactive arthritis synovial fluid and blood were previously reported to contain some motif variants. Typical of ankylosing spondylitis blood, it appeared, was a TCR beta motif of eight highly homologous variants. Enrichment of disease-linked clones was reportedly significant in matched ankylosing spondylitis synovial fluid.

Quantitative 5'-RACE with molecular barcodes generated TCR beta libraries. TCRdb re-analysed the 5' RACE reads in MiXCR, keeping a single row per CDR3 protein. The sample lists more than 150,000 distinct CDR3 sequences; approximately 13% were seen once. The V end was cut by 0 bases, the J end by 6 bases, with 11 bases between. The CDR3 extends over 14 amino acids. In germline, CDR1 is DFQATT, CDR2 SNEGSKA (reference sequence). The chain couples TRBV20-1 to TRBJ1-4, with no clear D. The TCR was taken from a female donor with ankylosing spondylitis or in good health (not recorded which). The sequencing input was blood, either unsorted or a sorted T cell fraction (not recorded which). CDR3: CSARDGRLDEKLFF. In nucleotides, the CDR3 is TGCAGTGCTAGAGATGGGAGGTTGGATGAAAAACTGTTTTTT.